A single sample is the source of the 24 T cell receptor beta chains below, sequenced in a study of molecular identifiers for immune sequencing clone quantification. TCRdb reprocessed the PCR reads with MiXCR, giving one entry per CDR3 protein. The sample has some 320,000 distinct CDR3 sequences, roughly a fifth seen once; the top ten hold approximately 0.8%. The source material was naive CD8+ T cells from blood, with Jurkat cell RNA spiked in. Specified subset: FACS-sorted CD8+CD4-CCR7+CD45RA+ naive T cells. Source of these receptors: a human donor in good health. Some libraries in this study had Jurkat cell RNA spiked in.

In regard to this clonotype: A single base separates this from a much larger clone, so it may be a read error. V usage is TRBV20-1 and J usage is TRBJ2-3; D is unresolved. This CDR3 is 16 amino acids long. V lost 5 bases and J 3 bases, leaving 21 bases between the germline ends. Germline lookup yields CDR1 DFQATT and CDR2 SNEGSKA (reference sequence). DNA of the CDR3: TGCAGTGCTCGCACCCCGGTGGTGACCCCGACAGATACGCAGTATTTT. Its translation: CSARTPVVTPTDTQYF.

About this clonotype: A much larger clone lies a single base off, so this may be a read error. The chain uses TRBV27 and TRBJ1-6; D is ambiguous. The CDR3 contains 14 residues. The V gene's germline CDR1 is MNHEY and CDR2 SMNVEV (reference sequence). The DNA of the CDR3 is TGTGCCAACAGTTTAAAGCTTTATAATTCACCCCTCCACTTT. Protein: CANSLKLYNSPLHF.

Many counts were recorded for this clonotype. V gene TRBV28 combines with J gene TRBJ1-1; D gene unclear. In germline, CDR1 is MDHEN, CDR2 SYDVKM. This CDR3 has 13 residues. V dropped 4 bases and J dropped 3 bases, with 9 bases sitting between them. Written as DNA, the CDR3 is TGTGCCAGCAGTTCCCTACAGCACACTGAAGCTTTCTTT. Translated, it gives CASSSLQHTEAFF. The whole variable domain, filled in from reference TRBV28 and TRBJ1-1, reads DVKVTQSSRYLVKRTGEKVFLECVQDMDHENMFWYRQDPGLGLRLIYFSYDVKMKEKGDIPEGYSVSREKKERFSLILESASTNQTSMYLCASSSLQHTEAFFGQGTRLTVV.

This clonotype was seen ten or more times. CDR3 sequence (DNA): TGTGCCAGCAGCTCGGGACTAGCGGGAGGGGTACCCACAGATACGCAGTATTTT. Protein: CASSSGLAGGVPTDTQYF. This rearrangement joins TRBV5-5 to TRBJ2-3; 16 bases map to TRBD2. Germline V gene sequence: CDR1 SGHKS, CDR2 YYEKEE (reference sequence). The trim removed 3 bases at V and 2 bases at J, leaving 6 bases unmatched. The CDR3 has 18 residues.

The chain recombines TRBV12-3 or TRBV12-4 with TRBJ1-5; D is unclear. The CDR3 runs 13 residues. V shed 6 bases and J shed 6 bases, with 12 bases lying between them. CDR3 sequence: CASSRPGFQPQHF. CDR3 DNA: TGTGCCAGCAGCCGTCCGGGCTTTCAGCCCCAGCATTTT.

This clonotype has a count of ten or more. The chain is built from TRBV29-1 and TRBJ2-4; 9 bases fit TRBD1. With 1 base clipped from V and 7 bases from J, the junction kept 8 bases outside the gene matches. CDR1 and CDR2 from the germline V gene are SQVTM and ANQGSEA. The length of the CDR3 is 15 residues. CDR3: CSVEGGWTGVNIQYF. CDR3 DNA sequence: TGCAGCGTTGAAGGGGGCTGGACAGGGGTGAACATTCAGTACTTC. Full variable domain (missing parts from reference TRBV29-1 and TRBJ2-4): SAVISQKPSRDICQRGTSLTIQCQVDSQVTMMFWYRQQPGQSLTLIATANQGSEATYESGFVIDKFPISRPNLTFSTLTVSNMSPEDSSIYLCSVEGGWTGVNIQYFGAGTRLSVL.

On this clonotype: A clone one base away is much larger, so this may be a read error. The V and J genes are TRBV12-3 or TRBV12-4 and TRBJ2-3, with a tentative D call TRBD2 (6 bases). This CDR3 has 16 residues. In nucleotides, the CDR3 is TGTGCCAGCAGTCTTAGACTAGGTCCCTCCACAGATGCGCAGTATTTT. Translating gives CASSLRLGPSTDAQYF.

This clonotype showed up many times. CDR3 bases: TGCAGTGCTAGAGATCTAGGACTAGCAGTACTGGTTGCAGATACGCAGTATTTT. Translated, it gives CSARDLGLAVLVADTQYF. The V and J genes are TRBV20-1 and TRBJ2-3; 8 positions agree with TRBD2. The CDR3 covers 18 residues. The V gene end was trimmed by 0 bases and the J gene end by 4 bases; junction bases not matched to a gene: 15. Germline V lookup: CDR1 DFQATT, CDR2 SNEGSKA (reference sequence).

This clonotype has a count of ten or more. This chain joins TRBV5-6 and TRBJ1-4; tentative D call: TRBD1 (6 bases). The germline V gene has CDR1 SGHDT and CDR2 YYEEEE. The CDR3 is made up of 16 amino acids. Trimming took off 4 bases at V and 7 bases at J, with 20 bases between the two ends. This CDR3 is CASSVTYQGITEKLFF. The CDR3 DNA reads as TGTGCCAGCAGCGTGACTTACCAGGGGATAACTGAAAAACTGTTTTTT.

Many counts were recorded for this clonotype. The chain couples TRBV7-9 to TRBJ1-1; no clear D. V was shortened by 3 bases and J by 2 bases, with 7 bases between the two germline ends. Germline V gene lookup returns CDR1 SEHNR and CDR2 FQNEAQ (reference sequence). This CDR3 contains 13 residues. CDR3 sequence (DNA): TGTGCCAGCAGCTTTCACACAAACACTGAAGCTTTCTTT. Its translation is CASSFHTNTEAFF. Complete variable domain (other parts from reference TRBV7-9 and TRBJ1-1): DTGVSQNPRHKITKRGQNVTFRCDPISEHNRLYWYRQTLGQGPEFLTYFQNEAQLEKSRLLSDRFSAERPKGSFSTLEIQRTEQGDSAMYLCASSFHTNTEAFFGQGTRLTVV.

In the case of this clonotype: Being one base from a much bigger clone, this may be a read error. The V call is TRBV12-3 or TRBV12-4, the J call TRBJ2-3; TRBD2 aligns across 11 bases. Germline trimming cut 4 bases from V and 2 bases from J; bases unmatched to any gene: 8. The CDR3 loop spans 17 amino acids. CDR3 DNA: TGTGCCAGCAGTTCCCCATCTAGCGGGGGGAACACAGATACGCAGTATTTT. This translates into CASSSPSSGGNTDTQYF.

This clonotype was counted many times. The V and J genes are TRBV14 and TRBJ1-1, with D unclear. V gave up 4 bases and J gave up 2 bases, with 8 bases separating them. CDR1 is SGHDN and CDR2 is FVKESK in the germline V gene. The CDR3 consists of 13 residues. For the CDR3, the DNA is TGTGCCAGCAGCCGTTTTGGAAACACTGAAGCTTTCTTT. Translated: CASSRFGNTEAFF.

Concerning this clonotype: At one end the junction does not follow the germline gene, possibly because of a read error. The rearrangement uses TRBV7-9 and TRBJ2-3; maybe TRBD2 (5 bases). The CDR3 is made up of 16 amino acids. CDR1 and CDR2 from the germline V gene are SEHNR and FQNEAQ (reference sequence). CDR3 protein: CASCLTRTVTTDTQYF. The CDR3, as DNA: TGTGCCAGCTGCTTAACTAGGACGGTTACCACAGATACGCAGTATTTT.

This clonotype was seen at least ten times. At one of its ends the junction is not consistent with the germline gene, which may arise from a read error. The genes are TRBV6-5 and TRBJ2-3; 14 bases match TRBD2. The CDR3 runs 18 residues. The germline CDR1 and CDR2 sequences are MNHEY and SVGAGI. CDR3 amino acids: CASSSGSGTSGSTDTQYF. CDR3 sequence (DNA): TGTGCCAGCAGTTCCGGGTCGGGGACTAGCGGGAGCACAGATACACAGTATTTT.

On this clonotype: It may be a read error: a sequence one base away is much more abundant. A read error is likely, as this CDR3 ends without the conserved phenylalanine or tryptophan. This chain connects TRBV20-1 to TRBJ2-5; D is unresolved. The CDR3 runs 14 residues. Germline V CDR1 and CDR2: DFQATT, SNEGSKA (reference sequence). V was trimmed by 0 bases and J by 0 bases, leaving 8 bases between them. CDR3 nucleotide sequence: TGCAGTGCTAGAGATGTAGGCAACCAAGAGACCCAGTACCTC. It encodes CSARDVGNQETQYL.

This clonotype was observed many times. This rearrangement joins TRBV7-8 to TRBJ2-1; 8 nucleotides align to TRBD2. This CDR3 is 15 amino acids long. The trim removed 5 bases at V and 7 bases at J, leaving 10 bases unmatched. Germline V lookup: CDR1 SGHVS, CDR2 FQNEAQ. CDR3 sequence (DNA): TGTGCCAGCAGCCTCATCGGGGGGGCGACGAATGAGCAGTTCTTC. This gives the protein CASSLIGGATNEQFF.

At least ten counts were recorded for this clonotype. V usage is TRBV27 and J usage is TRBJ1-2; maybe TRBD1 (6 bases). This CDR3 has 11 residues. Deletions cut 10 bases from V and 6 bases from J, with 12 bases between. Germline V CDR1 and CDR2: MNHEY, SMNVEV (reference sequence). CDR3 coding DNA: TGTGCCACCAGGGGTTGGGATGGCTACACCTTC. Translated, it gives CATRGWDGYTF.

This clonotype was recorded many times. The chain is built from TRBV23-1 and TRBJ1-5; tentatively, D is TRBD1 (5 bases). TRBV23-1 is labeled an ORF, and its function is uncertain. This CDR3 contains 16 residues. V lost 9 bases and J 2 bases, leaving 20 bases between the germline ends. CDR3 protein: CARCFRVEIGNQPQHF. The DNA of the CDR3 is TGCGCCAGATGTTTCAGGGTGGAAATCGGCAATCAGCCCCAGCATTTT.

As for this clonotype: This may arise from a read error, as a much more abundant clone is one base away. V gene TRBV5-6 combines with J gene TRBJ2-3, with D possibly matching TRBD1 (6 bases). CDR3 length: 15 residues. Germline V gene data show CDR1 as SGHDT and CDR2 as YYEEEE. V was clipped by 4 bases and J by 10 bases, with 22 bases between them. CDR3 DNA sequence: TGTGCCAGCAGCCCAGAAGGACAGTGGCGCTTGGCGCAGTATTTT. It encodes CASSPEGQWRLAQYF. Full variable domain (rest looked up from reference TRBV5-6 and TRBJ2-3): DAGVTQSPTHLIKTRGQQVTLRCSPKSGHDTVSWYQQALGQGPQFIFQYYEEEERQRGNFPDRFSGHQFPNYSSELNVNALLLGDSALYLCASSPEGQWRLAQYFGPGTRLTVL.

About this clonotype: One junction end does not reproduce the germline sequence, and a read error may be involved. The CDR3 loop reads CASSDPGGVPEAQYF. The DNA for the CDR3 is TGTGCCAGCAGTGACCCCGGAGGGGTCCCAGAGGCCCAGTACTTC. The rearrangement uses TRBV25-1 and TRBJ2-5, with D possibly being TRBD2 (6 bases). Germline V gene data show CDR1 as MGHDK and CDR2 as SYGVNS. CDR3 length: 15 amino acids.

Many counts were recorded for this clonotype. The chain joins TRBV5-1 to TRBJ1-1, with D unclear. The germline V gene encodes CDR1 SGHRS and CDR2 YFSETQ. The CDR3 contains 12 residues. Between the trimmed V and J ends, which lost 6 bases and 7 bases, there was a span of 13 bases. In nucleotides, the CDR3 is TGCGCCAGCAACATCGACGAAAATGAAGCTTTCTTT. Protein: CASNIDENEAFF.

The rearrangement links TRBV4-3 to TRBJ2-1; no clear D gene. Deletions cut 0 bases from V and 2 bases from J, with 11 bases between. The CDR3 consists of 16 residues. CDR1 and CDR2 from the germline V gene are LGHNA and YSLEER. The CDR3 loop reads CASSQETGPAYNEQFF. Written as DNA, the CDR3 is TGCGCCAGCAGCCAAGAGACTGGACCCGCCTACAATGAGCAGTTCTTC.

This clonotype occurred many times. The V and J genes are TRBV7-9 and TRBJ2-3; no clear D gene. The CDR3 runs to 15 residues. Trimming pared 3 bases from V and 1 base from J, leaving 11 bases between. Germline values: CDR1 SEHNR, CDR2 FQNEAQ (reference sequence). The CDR3 here is CASSFSLIGTDTQYF. CDR3 bases: TGTGCCAGCAGCTTCTCCCTTATCGGCACAGATACGCAGTATTTT.

In regard to this clonotype: A much larger clone differs from this one at a single base, so this may be a read error. The chain recombines TRBV28 with TRBJ1-1; D uncertain. CDR1 MDHEN and CDR2 SYDVKM come from the germline V gene. V was clipped by 3 bases and J by 4 bases, with 15 bases between them. This CDR3 spans 15 amino acids. CDR3 protein: CASSLFRETSTEAFF. The CDR3 DNA is TGTGCCAGCAGTTTGTTTCGGGAGACGAGCACTGAAGCTTTCTTT.